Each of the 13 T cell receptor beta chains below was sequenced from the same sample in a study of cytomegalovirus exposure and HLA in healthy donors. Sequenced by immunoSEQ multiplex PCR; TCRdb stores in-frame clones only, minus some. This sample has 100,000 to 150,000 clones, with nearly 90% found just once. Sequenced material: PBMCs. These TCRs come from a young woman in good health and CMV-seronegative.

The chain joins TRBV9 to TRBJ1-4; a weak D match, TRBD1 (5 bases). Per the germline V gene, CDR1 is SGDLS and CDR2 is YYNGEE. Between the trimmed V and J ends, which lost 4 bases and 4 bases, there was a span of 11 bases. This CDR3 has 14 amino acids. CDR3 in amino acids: CASSPDQGNEKLFF. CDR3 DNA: TGTGCCAGCAGCCCCGATCAGGGTAATGAAAAACTGTTTTTT. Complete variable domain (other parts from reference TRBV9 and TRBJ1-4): DSGVTQTPKHLITATGQRVTLRCSPRSGDLSVYWYQQSLDQGLQFLIQYYNGEERAKGNILERFSAQQFPDLHSELNLSSLELGDSALYFCASSPDQGNEKLFFGSGTQLSVL.

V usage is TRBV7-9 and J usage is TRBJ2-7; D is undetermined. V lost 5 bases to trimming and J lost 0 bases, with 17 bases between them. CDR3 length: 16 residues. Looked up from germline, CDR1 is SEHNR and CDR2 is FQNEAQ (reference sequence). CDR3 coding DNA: TGTGCCAGCAGCCCTCCCCGTGTACAGAGCTCCTACGAGCAGTACTTC. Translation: CASSPPRVQSSYEQYF.

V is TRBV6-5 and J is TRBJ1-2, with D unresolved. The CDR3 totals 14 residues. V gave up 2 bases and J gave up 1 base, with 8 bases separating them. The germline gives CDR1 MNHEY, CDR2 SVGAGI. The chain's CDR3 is CASSYPHHNYGYTF. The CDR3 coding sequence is TGTGCCAGCAGTTACCCACATCATAACTATGGCTACACCTTC.

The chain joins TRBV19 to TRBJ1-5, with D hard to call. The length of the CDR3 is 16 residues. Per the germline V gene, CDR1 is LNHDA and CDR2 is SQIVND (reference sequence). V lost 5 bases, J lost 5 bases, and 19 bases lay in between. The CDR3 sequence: CASSPRGGLGDQPQHF. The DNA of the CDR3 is TGTGCCAGTAGTCCCCGTGGTGGGCTTGGTGATCAGCCCCAGCATTTT.

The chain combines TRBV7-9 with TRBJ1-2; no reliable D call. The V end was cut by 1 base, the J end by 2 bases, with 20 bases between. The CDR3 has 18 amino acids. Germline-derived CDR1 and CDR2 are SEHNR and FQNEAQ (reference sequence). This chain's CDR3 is CASSLGIRGGSKNYGYTF. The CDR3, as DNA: TGTGCCAGCAGCTTAGGCATCCGGGGTGGGTCAAAGAACTATGGCTACACCTTC.

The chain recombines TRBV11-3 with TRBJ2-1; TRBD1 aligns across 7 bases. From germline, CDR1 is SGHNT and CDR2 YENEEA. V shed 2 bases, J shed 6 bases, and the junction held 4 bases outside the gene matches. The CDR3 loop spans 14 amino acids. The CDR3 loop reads CASSLTGAGNEQFF. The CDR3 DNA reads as TGTGCCAGCAGCTTAACAGGGGCGGGCAATGAGCAGTTCTTC.

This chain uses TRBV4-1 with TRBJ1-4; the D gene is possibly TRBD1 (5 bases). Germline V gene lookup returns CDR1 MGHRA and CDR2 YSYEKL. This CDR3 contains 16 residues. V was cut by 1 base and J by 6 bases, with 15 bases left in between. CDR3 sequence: CASSQVRAPLDEKLFF. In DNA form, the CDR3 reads TGCGCCAGCAGCCAAGTCAGGGCCCCGCTAGATGAAAAACTGTTTTTT.

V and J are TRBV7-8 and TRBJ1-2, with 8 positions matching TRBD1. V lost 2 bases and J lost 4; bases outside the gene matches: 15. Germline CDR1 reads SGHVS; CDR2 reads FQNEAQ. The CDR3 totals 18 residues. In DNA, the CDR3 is TGTGCCAGCAGCTTACGGGGACCTAATACAGGGGGATTCTATGGCTACACCTTC. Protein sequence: CASSLRGPNTGGFYGYTF.

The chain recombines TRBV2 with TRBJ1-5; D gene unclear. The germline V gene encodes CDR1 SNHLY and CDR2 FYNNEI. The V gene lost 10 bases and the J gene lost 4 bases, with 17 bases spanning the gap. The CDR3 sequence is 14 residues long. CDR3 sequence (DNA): TGTGCCACCAAGACTACGGCAGCTAATCAGCCCCAGCATTTT. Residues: CATKTTAANQPQHF.

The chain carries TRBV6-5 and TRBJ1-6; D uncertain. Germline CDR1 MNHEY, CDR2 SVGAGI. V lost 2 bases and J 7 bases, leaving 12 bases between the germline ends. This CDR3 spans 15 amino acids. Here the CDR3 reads CASSYGGSVNSPLHF. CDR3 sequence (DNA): TGTGCCAGCAGTTACGGCGGGAGCGTAAATTCACCCCTCCACTTT.

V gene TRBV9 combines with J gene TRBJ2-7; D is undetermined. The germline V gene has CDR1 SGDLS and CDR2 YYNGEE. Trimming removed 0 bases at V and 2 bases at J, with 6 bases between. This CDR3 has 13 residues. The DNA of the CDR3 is TGTGCCAGCAGCGTAGGCCAGACCTACGAGCAGTACTTC. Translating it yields CASSVGQTYEQYF.

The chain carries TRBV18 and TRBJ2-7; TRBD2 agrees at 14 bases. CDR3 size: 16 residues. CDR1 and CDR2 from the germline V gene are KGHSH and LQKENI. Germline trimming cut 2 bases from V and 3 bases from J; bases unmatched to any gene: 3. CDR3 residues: CASSPEGTSGGYEQYF. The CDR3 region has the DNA TGTGCCAGCTCACCAGAGGGGACTAGCGGGGGCTACGAGCAGTACTTC.

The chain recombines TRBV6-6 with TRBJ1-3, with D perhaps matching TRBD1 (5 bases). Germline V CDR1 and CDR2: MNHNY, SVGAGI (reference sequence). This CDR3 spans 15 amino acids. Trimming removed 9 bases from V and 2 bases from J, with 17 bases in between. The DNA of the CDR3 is TGTGCCAGTCACGGCGGGGGAAGCCCTGGAAACACCATATATTTT. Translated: CASHGGGSPGNTIYF.